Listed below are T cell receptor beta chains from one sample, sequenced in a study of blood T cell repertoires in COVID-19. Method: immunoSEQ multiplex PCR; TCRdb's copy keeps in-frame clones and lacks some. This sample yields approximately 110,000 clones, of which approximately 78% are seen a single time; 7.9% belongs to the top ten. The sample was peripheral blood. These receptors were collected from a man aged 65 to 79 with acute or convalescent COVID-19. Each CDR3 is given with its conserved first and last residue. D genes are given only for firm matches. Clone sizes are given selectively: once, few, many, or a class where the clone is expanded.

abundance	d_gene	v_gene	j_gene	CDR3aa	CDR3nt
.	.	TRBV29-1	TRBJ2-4	CSVVEGFLAKNIQYF	TGCAGCGTTGTGGAGGGGTTTCTAGCCAAAAACATTCAGTACTTC
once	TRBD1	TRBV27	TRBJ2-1	CASGGRGSSYNEQFF	TGTGCCAGCGGGGGCAGGGGGAGCTCCTACAATGAGCAGTTCTTC
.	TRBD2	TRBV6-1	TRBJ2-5	CASSEATSGRALETQYF	TGTGCCAGCAGTGAAGCGACTAGCGGGAGGGCTTTGGAGACCCAGTACTTC
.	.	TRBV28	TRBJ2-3	CASSLASDTQYF	TGTGCCAGCAGTCTAGCCTCAGATACGCAGTATTTT
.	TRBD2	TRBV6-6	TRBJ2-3	CASSRGREADTQYF	TGTGCCAGCAGTCGCGGGAGGGAAGCAGATACGCAGTATTTT
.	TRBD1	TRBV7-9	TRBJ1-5	CASSLQGAGNQPQHF	TGTGCCAGCAGCTTACAGGGGGCTGGCAATCAGCCCCAGCATTTT
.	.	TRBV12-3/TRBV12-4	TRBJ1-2	CASSFGRVGYTF	TGTGCCAGCAGTTTTGGCAGGGTCGGCTACACCTTC
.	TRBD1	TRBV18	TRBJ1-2	CASSPDRVTGYTF	TGTGCCAGCTCACCGGACAGGGTTACGGGCTACACCTTC
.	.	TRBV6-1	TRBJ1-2	CASSPTDRYGYTF	TGTGCCAGCAGCCCTACTGATCGCTATGGCTACACCTTC
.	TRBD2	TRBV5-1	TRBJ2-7	CASSLSGGAVHEQYF	TGCGCCAGCAGCTTGAGCGGGGGGGCTGTTCACGAGCAGTACTTC
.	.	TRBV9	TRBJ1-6	CASSVRPANGPLHF	TGTGCCAGCAGTGTAAGGCCAGCCAACGGGCCCCTCCACTTT
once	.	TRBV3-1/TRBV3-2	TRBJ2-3	CASSQDLGFFTDTQYF	TGTGCCAGCAGCCAAGATCTAGGCTTCTTCACAGATACGCAGTATTTT
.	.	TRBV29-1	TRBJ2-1	CSVGRLTGNEQFF	TGCAGCGTTGGGCGGCTGACGGGAAATGAGCAGTTCTTC
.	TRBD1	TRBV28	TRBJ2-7	CASSSPGQGYEQYF	TGTGCCAGCAGTTCTCCTGGACAGGGTTACGAGCAGTACTTC
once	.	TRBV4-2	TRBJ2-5	CASSQDRERRETQYF	TGTGCCAGCAGCCAAGACCGGGAGAGGAGGGAGACCCAGTACTTC